The rows below give T cell receptor beta chains drawn from one sample of a study of CD8 T cells in Susac syndrome. TCRdb re-derived calls from the immunoSEQ multiplex PCR reads in MiXCR, one entry per CDR3 protein. This repertoire shows more than 200,000 distinct CDR3 sequences, 93% found once; its top ten account for about 0.07%. Sequenced sample: CD4+ T cells from PBMCs. The origin of the receptors is a human donor with multiple sclerosis. Both conserved end residues are part of each CDR3. Fields, in order: clone size, V gene, D gene, J gene, CDR3 protein, CDR3 DNA. A D gene is named only where the DNA matches it firmly. Some rows have no size entry. The others give once, few or many, or a class for an expanded clone.

>NA|TRBV5-1|NA|TRBJ2-5
CASSFTDQETQYF
TGCGCCAGCAGCTTCACAGACCAAGAGACCCAGTACTTC
>NA|TRBV29-1|NA|TRBJ1-2
CSVDTRLYGYTF
TGCAGCGTAGACACCCGGCTCTATGGCTACACCTTC
>NA|TRBV27|NA|TRBJ2-7
CASSLSGRVLYEQYF
TGTGCCAGCAGTTTATCGGGCAGGGTTCTTTACGAGCAGTACTTC
>NA|TRBV3-1|NA|TRBJ2-4
CASSQGIIDIQYF
TGTGCCAGCAGCCAAGGTATTATAGACATTCAGTACTTC
>once|TRBV21-1|NA|TRBJ1-2
CASRSRTGVILGCGYTF
TGTGCCAGCAGGTCCAGGACAGGGGTTATTCTCGGGTGTGGCTACACCTTC
>NA|TRBV5-1|NA|TRBJ1-1
CASRRQEINTEAFF
TGCGCCAGCAGGAGACAGGAGATAAACACTGAAGCTTTCTTT
>once|TRBV20-1|TRBD1|TRBJ1-1
CSAKEQGLAFF
TGCAGTGCGAAGGAACAGGGGTTGGCTTTCTTT
>NA|TRBV20-1|NA|TRBJ2-7
CSAKQGVYEQYF
TGCAGTGCTAAACAGGGAGTCTACGAGCAGTACTTC
>NA|TRBV29-1|TRBD2|TRBJ2-1
CSGEASGSYNEQFF
TGCAGCGGGGAGGCTAGCGGGAGTTACAATGAGCAGTTCTTC
>once|TRBV3-1|TRBD2|TRBJ2-3
CASSQGGLAGGTQYF
TGTGCCAGCAGCCAAGGTGGTCTAGCGGGGGGGACGCAGTATTTT
>NA|TRBV14|NA|TRBJ2-5
CASSRLYQETQYF
TGTGCCAGCAGCCGACTGTACCAAGAGACCCAGTACTTC
>NA|TRBV13|TRBD1|TRBJ1-4
CASSPGQGAPAADEKLFF
TGTGCCAGCAGTCCGGGACAGGGGGCCCCCGCGGCGGATGAAAAACTGTTTTTT
>NA|TRBV5-4|NA|TRBJ2-1
CASSLLEGVNEQFF
TGTGCCAGCAGCTTGCTCGAAGGGGTCAATGAGCAGTTCTTC
>once|TRBV7-3|NA|TRBJ2-3
CASSLTGAPGQDTQYF
TGTGCCAGCAGCTTAACGGGGGCGCCAGGGCAAGATACGCAGTATTTT
>NA|TRBV5-4|NA|TRBJ1-1
CASSWTENTEAFF
TGCGCCAGCAGTTGGACAGAGAACACTGAAGCTTTCTTT
>NA|TRBV19|NA|TRBJ1-1
CASSTSGHPDF
TGTGCCAGTAGTACCTCCGGACACCCAGACTTT
>NA|TRBV4-2|NA|TRBJ2-2
CASSPGPGYRELFF
TGTGCCAGCAGCCCCGGGCCGGGCTACCGGGAGCTGTTTTTT
>NA|TRBV12-3/TRBV12-4|TRBD1|TRBJ1-5
CASSSRTGGQPQHF
TGTGCCAGCAGTTCAAGGACAGGGGGTCAGCCCCAGCATTTT